This TCR beta chain was obtained from a study of graft-versus-host responses after intestinal transplantation. Study-level background: In this cohort, recipients had multivisceral, liver-intestinal, or isolated intestinal transplants.

The germline CDR1 and CDR2 sequences are MGHRA and YSYEKL. The CDR3 is 14 amino acids. V trimming: 4 bases; J trimming: 5 bases; junction bases outside the gene matches: 5. Sequencing used immunoSEQ multiplex PCR; TCRdb keeps in-frame clones, though not all of them. The table lists about 40,000 clones, roughly 96% of them singletons. Whole-study findings and limits: Graft-donor T cell macrochimerism in patients accompanied high graft-versus-host to host-versus-graft clonal ratios in allografts. With peak circulating GvH clone levels came an association with early post-transplant HvG declines. GvH clones were found in recipient marrow; some appeared first in ileum or blood.

In regard to this clone: Its antigen is not identified. Distinct nucleotide sequences in the sample also encode this CDR3.

The chain is built from TRBV4-1 and TRBJ2-3; 8 bases match TRBD1. The origin of this receptor is a human donor who was the organ donor for an intestinal transplant. The sequencing here drew on unstimulated CD8+ T cells sorted from spleen or lymph node cells, taken before transplant. The chain's CDR3 is CASSLVQGEDTQYF. The CDR3, as DNA: TGCGCCAGCAGCCTTGTACAGGGGGAAGATACGCAGTATTTT.